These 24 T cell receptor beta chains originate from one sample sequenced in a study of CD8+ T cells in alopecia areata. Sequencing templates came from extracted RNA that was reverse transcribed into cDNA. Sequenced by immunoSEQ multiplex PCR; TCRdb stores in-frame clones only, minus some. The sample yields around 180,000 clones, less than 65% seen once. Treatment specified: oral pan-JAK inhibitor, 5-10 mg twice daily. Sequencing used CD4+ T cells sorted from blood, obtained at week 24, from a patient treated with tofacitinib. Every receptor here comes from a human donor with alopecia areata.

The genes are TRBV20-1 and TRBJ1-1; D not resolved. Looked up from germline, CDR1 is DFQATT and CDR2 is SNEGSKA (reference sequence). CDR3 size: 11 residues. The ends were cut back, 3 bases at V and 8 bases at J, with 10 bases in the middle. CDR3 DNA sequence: TGCAGTGCTAGGAGTTTGAAAGAAGCTTTCTTT. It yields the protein CSARSLKEAFF.

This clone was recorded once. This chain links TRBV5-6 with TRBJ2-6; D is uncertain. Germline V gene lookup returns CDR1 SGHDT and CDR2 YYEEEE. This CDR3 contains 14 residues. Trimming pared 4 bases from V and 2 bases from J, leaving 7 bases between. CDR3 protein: CASSTLTGANVLTF. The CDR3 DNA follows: TGTGCCAGCAGCACTTTAACTGGGGCCAACGTCCTGACTTTC.

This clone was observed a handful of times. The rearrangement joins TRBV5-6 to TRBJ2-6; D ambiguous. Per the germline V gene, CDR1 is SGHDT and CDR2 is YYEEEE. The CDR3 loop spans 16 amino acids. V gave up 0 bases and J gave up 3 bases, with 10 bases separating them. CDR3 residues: CASSLASMFGANVLTF. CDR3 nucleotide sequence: TGTGCCAGCAGCTTGGCCTCAATGTTTGGGGCCAACGTCCTGACTTTC.

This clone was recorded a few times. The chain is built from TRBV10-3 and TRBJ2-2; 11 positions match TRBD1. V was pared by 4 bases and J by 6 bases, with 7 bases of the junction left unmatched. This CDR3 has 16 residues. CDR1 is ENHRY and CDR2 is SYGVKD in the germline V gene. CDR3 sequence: CAISASGTGGAGELFF. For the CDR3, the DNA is TGTGCCATCAGTGCCTCGGGGACAGGGGGTGCCGGGGAGCTGTTTTTT.

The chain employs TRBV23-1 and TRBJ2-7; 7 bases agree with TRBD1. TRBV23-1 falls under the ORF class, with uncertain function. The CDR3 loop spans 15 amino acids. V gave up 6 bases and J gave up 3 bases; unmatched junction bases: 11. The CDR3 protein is CASRRRLGQNYEQYF. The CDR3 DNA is TGCGCCAGCAGACGCCGCTTGGGACAGAACTACGAGCAGTACTTC.

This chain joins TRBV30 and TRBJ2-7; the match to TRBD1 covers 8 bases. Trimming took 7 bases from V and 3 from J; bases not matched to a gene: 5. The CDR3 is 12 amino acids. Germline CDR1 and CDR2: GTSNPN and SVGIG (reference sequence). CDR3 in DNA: TGTGCCTACCGGACAGGGCTCTACGAGCAGTACTTC. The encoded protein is CAYRTGLYEQYF.

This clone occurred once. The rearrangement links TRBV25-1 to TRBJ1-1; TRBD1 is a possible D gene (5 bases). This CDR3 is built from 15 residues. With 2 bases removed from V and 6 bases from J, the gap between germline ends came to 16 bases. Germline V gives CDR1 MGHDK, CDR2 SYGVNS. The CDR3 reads CASSELGGTISEAFF. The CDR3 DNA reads TGTGCCAGCAGTGAACTCGGGGGGACGATTTCTGAAGCTTTCTTT.

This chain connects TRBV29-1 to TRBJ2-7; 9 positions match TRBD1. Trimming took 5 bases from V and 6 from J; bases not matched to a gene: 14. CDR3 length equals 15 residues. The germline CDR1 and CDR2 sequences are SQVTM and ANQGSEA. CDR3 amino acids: CSVRLYGTGLGEQYF. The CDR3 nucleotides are TGCAGCGTTCGGTTATACGGGACAGGGTTGGGCGAGCAGTACTTC.

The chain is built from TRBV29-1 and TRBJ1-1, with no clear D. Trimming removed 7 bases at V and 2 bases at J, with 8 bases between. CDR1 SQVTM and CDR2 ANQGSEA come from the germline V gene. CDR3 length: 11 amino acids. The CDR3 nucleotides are TGCAGCGGACACCTTAACACTGAAGCTTTCTTT. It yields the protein CSGHLNTEAFF.

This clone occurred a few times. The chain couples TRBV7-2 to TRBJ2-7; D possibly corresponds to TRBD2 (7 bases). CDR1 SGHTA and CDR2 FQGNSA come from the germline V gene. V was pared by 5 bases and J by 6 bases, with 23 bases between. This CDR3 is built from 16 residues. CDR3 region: CASSPVGGGRTSEQYF. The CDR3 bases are TGTGCCAGCAGCCCGGTGGGGGGGGGCAGAACTTCCGAGCAGTACTTC.

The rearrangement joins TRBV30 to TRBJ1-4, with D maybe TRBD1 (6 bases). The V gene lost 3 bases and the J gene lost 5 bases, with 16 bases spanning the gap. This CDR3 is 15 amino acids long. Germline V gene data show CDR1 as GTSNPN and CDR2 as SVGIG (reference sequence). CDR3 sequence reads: CAWSAKGTRNEKLFF. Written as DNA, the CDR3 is TGTGCCTGGAGCGCTAAGGGGACAAGGAATGAAAAACTGTTTTTT.

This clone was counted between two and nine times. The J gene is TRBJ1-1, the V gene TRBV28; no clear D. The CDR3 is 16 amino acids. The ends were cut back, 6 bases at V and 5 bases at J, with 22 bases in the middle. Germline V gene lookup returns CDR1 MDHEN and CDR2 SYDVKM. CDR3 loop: CASSYLPRVGWTEAFF. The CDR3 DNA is TGTGCCAGCAGCTACCTCCCCCGTGTTGGGTGGACTGAAGCTTTCTTT.

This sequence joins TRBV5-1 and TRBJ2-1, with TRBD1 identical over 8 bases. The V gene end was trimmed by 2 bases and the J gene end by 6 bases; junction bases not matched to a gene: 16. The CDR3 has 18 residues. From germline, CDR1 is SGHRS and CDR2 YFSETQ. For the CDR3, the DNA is TGCGCCAGCAGCTTAAGAGGGACCGTCGGACAGGGTTCCAATGAGCAGTTCTTC. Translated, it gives CASSLRGTVGQGSNEQFF.

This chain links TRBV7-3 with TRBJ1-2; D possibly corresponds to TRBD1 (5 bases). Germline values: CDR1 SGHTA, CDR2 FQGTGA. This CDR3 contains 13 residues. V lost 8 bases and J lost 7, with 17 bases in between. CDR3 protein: CASGGGNGGGYTF. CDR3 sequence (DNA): TGTGCCAGCGGCGGAGGGAACGGGGGTGGCTACACCTTC.

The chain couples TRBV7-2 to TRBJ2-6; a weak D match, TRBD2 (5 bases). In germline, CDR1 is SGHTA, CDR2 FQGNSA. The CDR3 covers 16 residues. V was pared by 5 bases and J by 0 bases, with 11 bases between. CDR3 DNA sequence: TGTGCCAGCAGCCTCCGACGGGGCTCTGGGGCCAACGTCCTGACTTTC. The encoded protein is CASSLRRGSGANVLTF.

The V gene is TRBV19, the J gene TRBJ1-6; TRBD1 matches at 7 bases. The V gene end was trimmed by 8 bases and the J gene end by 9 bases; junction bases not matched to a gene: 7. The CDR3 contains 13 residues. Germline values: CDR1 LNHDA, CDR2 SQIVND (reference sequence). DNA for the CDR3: TGTGCCAGTTCGGGACAGCCGGGTTCACCCCTCCACTTT. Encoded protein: CASSGQPGSPLHF.

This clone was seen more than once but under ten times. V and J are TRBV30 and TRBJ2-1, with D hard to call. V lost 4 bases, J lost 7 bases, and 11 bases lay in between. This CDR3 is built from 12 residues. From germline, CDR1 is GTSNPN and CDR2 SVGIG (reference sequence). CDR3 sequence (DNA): TGTGCCTGGACTAGATCAAGGAATGAGCAGTTCTTC. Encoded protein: CAWTRSRNEQFF.

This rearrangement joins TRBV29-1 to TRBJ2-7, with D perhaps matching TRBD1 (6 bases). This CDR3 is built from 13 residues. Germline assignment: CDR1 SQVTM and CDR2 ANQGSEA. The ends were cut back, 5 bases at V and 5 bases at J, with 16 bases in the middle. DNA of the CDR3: TGCAGCGTTCACAGGGTGGGTATGAACGAGCAGTACTTC. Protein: CSVHRVGMNEQYF.

The CDR3 bases are TGTGCCAGCAGTGAAGTGGGTCGTGTGTCACCCCTCCACTTT. Its translation is CASSEVGRVSPLHF. The gene calls are TRBV6-5 and TRBJ1-6; no clear D. Germline CDR1 is MNHEY and CDR2 is SVGAGI. This CDR3 is 14 amino acids long. V lost 5 bases and J lost 10, with 15 bases in between.

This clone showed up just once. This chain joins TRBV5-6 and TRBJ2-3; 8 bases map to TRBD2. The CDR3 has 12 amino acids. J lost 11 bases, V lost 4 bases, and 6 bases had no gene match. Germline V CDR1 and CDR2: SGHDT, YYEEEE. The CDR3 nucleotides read TGTGCCAGCAGCCCCAGCGGGGGTGGGCAGTATTTT. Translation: CASSPSGGGQYF.

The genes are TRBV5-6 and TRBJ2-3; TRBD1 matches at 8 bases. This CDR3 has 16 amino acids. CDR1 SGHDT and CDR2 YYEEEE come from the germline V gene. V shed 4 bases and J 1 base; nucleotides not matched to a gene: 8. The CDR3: CASSRVSGQGTDTQYF. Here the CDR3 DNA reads TGTGCCAGCAGCCGCGTCTCGGGACAGGGCACAGATACGCAGTATTTT.

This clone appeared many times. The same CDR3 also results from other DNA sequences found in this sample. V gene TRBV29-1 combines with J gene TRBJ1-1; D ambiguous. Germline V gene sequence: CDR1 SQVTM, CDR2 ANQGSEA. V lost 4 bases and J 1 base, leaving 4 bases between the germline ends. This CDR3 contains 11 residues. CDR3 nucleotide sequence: TGCAGCGTTGTTGGGAACACTGAAGCTTTCTTT. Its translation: CSVVGNTEAFF.

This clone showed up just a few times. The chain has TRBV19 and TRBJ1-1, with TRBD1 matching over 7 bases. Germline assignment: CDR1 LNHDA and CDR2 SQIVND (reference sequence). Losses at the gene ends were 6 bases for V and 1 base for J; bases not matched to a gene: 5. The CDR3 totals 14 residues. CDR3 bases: TGTGCCAGTAGGCACAGGGGCACGAACACTGAAGCTTTCTTT. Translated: CASRHRGTNTEAFF.

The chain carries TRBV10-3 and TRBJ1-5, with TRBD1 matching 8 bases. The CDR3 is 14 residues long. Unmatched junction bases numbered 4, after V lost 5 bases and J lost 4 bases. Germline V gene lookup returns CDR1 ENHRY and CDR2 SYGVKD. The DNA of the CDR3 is TGTGCCATCAGTAACGGACAGGGAAATCAGCCCCAGCATTTT. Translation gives CAISNGQGNQPQHF.